This T cell receptor beta chain was retrieved from a study of OX40 agonist ivuxolimab in advanced cancers. Broader study findings: At 0.1 to 3.0 mg/kg, clonal expansion of CD4+ and CD8+ blood T cells had occurred by week 6. Low normalized T-cell clonal expansion also characterized some of the nonresponders.

This CDR3 has 17 residues. Germline values: CDR1 LGHNT, CDR2 FRNRAP. Trimming removed 5 bases at V and 0 bases at J, with 17 bases between. Of note for this clone: The antigen remains undetermined.

Method: immunoSEQ multiplex PCR; TCRdb's copy keeps in-frame clones and lacks some. The data show tens of thousands of clones, approximately 91% seen once. The chain joins TRBV12-5 to TRBJ2-1, with D perhaps TRBD2 (6 bases). The TCR sequence derives from an adult with an advanced solid tumor such as melanoma, head and neck, liver or kidney cancer. The material was CD4+ or CD8+ T cells sorted from blood, obtained in a trial of the OX40 agonist ivuxolimab. CDR3 coding DNA: TGTGCTAGTGGTACCCGGGACTCAACGAGCTCCTACAATGAGCAGTTCTTC. Its translation: CASGTRDSTSSYNEQFF.